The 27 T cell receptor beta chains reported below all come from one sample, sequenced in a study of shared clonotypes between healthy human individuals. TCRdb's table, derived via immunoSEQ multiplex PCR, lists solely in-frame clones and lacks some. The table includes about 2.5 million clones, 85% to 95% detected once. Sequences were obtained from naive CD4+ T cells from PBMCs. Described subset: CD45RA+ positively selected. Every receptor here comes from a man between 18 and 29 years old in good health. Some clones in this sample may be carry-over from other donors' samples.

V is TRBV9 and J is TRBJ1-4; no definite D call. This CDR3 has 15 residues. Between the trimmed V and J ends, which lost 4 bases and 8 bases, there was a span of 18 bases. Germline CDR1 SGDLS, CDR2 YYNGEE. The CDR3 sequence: CASSLSTGPGEKLFF. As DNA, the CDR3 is TGTGCCAGCAGCCTCTCGACGGGCCCTGGGGAAAAACTGTTTTTT.

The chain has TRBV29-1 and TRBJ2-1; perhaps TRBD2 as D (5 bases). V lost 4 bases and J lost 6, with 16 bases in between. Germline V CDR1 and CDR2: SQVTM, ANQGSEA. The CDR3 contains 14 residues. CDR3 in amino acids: CSVVDGNPLNEQFF. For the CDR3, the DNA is TGCAGCGTTGTAGACGGGAACCCTCTCAATGAGCAGTTCTTC.

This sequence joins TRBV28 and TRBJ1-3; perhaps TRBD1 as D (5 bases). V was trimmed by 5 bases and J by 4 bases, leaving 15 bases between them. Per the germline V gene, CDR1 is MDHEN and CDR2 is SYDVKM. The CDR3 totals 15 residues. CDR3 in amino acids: CASSQDPGDGNTIYF. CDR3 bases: TGTGCCAGCAGTCAGGACCCTGGGGACGGAAACACCATATATTTT.

CDR3 residues: CASGYPDEQYF. The CDR3 nucleotides are TGTGCCAGCGGCTACCCGGACGAGCAGTACTTC. The chain carries TRBV28 and TRBJ2-7; D is ambiguous. There are 11 residues in the CDR3. Per germline, CDR1 MDHEN and CDR2 SYDVKM. V was pared by 8 bases and J by 5 bases, with 10 bases between.

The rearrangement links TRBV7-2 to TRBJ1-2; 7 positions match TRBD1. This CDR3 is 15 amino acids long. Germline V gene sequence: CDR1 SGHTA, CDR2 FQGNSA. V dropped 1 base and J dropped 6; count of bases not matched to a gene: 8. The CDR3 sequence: CASSLVGSGGNGYTF. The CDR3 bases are TGTGCCAGCAGCTTAGTTGGGTCAGGGGGGAATGGCTACACCTTC.

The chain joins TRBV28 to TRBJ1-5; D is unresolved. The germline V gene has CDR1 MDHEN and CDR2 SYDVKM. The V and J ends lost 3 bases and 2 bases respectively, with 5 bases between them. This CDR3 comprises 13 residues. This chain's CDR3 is CASSLKGNQPQHF. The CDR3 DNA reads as TGTGCCAGCAGTTTGAAGGGCAATCAGCCCCAGCATTTT.

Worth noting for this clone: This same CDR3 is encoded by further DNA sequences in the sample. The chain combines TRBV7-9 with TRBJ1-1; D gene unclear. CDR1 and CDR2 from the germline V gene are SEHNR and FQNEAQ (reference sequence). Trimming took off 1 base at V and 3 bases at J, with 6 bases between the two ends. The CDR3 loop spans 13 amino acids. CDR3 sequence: CASSLVSDTEAFF. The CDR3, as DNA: TGTGCCAGCAGCTTAGTTTCTGACACTGAAGCTTTCTTT. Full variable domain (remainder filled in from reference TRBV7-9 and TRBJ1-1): DTGVSQNPRHKITKRGQNVTFRCDPISEHNRLYWYRQTLGQGPEFLTYFQNEAQLEKSRLLSDRFSAERPKGSFSTLEIQRTEQGDSAMYLCASSLVSDTEAFFGQGTRLTVV.

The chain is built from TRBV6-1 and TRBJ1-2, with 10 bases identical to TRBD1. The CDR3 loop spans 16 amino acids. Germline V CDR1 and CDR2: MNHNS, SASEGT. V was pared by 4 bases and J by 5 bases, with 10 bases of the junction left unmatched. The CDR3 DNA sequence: TGTGCCAGCAGTGCAGATGCGGGGGACAGGGGATATGGCTACACCTTC. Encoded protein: CASSADAGDRGYGYTF.

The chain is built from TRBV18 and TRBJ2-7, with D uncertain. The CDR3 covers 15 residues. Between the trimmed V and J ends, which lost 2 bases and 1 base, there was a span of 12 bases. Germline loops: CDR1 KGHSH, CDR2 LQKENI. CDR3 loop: CASSPMVTGSYEQYF. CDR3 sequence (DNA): TGTGCCAGCTCACCAATGGTGACTGGATCCTACGAGCAGTACTTC. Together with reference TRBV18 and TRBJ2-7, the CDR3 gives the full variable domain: NAGVMQNPRHLVRRRGQEARLRCSPMKGHSHVYWYRQLPEEGLKFMVYLQKENIIDESGMPKERFSAEFPKEGPSILRIQQVVRGDSAAYFCASSPMVTGSYEQYFGPGTRLTVT.

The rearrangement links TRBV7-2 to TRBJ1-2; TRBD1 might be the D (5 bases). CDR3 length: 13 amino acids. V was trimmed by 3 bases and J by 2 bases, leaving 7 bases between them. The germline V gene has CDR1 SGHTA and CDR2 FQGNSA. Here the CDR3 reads CASSFSGNYGYTF. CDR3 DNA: TGTGCCAGCAGCTTTTCAGGGAACTATGGCTACACCTTC.

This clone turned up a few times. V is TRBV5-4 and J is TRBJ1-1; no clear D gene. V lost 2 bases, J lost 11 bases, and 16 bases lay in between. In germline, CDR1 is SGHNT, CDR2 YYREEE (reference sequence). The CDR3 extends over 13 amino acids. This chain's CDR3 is CASSFNVRSMAFF. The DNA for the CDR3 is TGTGCCAGCAGCTTCAACGTACGGAGTATGGCTTTCTTT.

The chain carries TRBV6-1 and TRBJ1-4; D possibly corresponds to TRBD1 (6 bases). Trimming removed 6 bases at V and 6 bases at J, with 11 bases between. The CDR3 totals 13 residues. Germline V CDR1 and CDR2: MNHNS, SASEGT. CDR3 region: CASRRNRDEKLFF. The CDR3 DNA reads TGTGCCAGCAGGCGAAACAGGGATGAAAAACTGTTTTTT.

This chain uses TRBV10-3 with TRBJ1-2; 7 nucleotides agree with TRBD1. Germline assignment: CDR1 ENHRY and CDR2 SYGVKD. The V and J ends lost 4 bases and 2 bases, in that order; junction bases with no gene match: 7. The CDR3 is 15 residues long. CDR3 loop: CAISGARDSNYGYTF. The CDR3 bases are TGTGCCATCAGTGGCGCTAGGGACAGCAACTATGGCTACACCTTC.

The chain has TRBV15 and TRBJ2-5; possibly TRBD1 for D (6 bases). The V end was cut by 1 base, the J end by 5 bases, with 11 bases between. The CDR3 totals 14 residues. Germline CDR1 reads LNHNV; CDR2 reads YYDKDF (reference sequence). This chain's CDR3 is CATSRGEGHETQYF. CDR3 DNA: TGTGCCACCAGCAGAGGAGAGGGACACGAGACCCAGTACTTC.

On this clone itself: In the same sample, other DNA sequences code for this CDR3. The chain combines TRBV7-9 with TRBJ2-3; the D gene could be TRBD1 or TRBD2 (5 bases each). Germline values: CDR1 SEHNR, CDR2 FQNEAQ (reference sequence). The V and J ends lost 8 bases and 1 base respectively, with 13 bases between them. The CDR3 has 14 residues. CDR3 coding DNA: TGTGCCAGCCGCAGGGCGGGTGGCACAGATACGCAGTATTTT. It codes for CASRRAGGTDTQYF.

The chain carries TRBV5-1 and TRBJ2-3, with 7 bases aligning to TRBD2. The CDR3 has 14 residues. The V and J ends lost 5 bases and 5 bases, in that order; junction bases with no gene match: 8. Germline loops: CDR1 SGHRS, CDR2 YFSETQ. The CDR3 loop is CASRLSASGDTQYF. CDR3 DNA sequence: TGCGCCAGCAGACTCTCCGCTAGCGGAGATACGCAGTATTTT.

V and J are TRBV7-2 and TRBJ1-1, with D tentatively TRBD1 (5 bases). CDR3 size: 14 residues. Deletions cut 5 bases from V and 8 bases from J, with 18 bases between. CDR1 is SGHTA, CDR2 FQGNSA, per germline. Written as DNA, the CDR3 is TGTGCCAGCAGCCCTCAAGGTTGGACAACCGAAGCTTTCTTT. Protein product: CASSPQGWTTEAFF.

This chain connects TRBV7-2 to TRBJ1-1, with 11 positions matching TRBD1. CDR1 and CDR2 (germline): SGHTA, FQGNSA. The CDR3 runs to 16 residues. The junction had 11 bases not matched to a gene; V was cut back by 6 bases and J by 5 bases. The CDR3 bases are TGTGCCAGCAGTCTCCGCCGAGGACAGGGGGCGACTGAAGCTTTCTTT. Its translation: CASSLRRGQGATEAFF.

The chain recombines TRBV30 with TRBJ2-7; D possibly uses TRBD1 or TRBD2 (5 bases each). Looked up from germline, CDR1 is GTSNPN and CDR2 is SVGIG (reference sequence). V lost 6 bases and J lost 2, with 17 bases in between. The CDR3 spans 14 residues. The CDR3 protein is CACTRGATAYEQYF. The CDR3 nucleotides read TGTGCCTGTACAAGGGGAGCGACAGCCTACGAGCAGTACTTC. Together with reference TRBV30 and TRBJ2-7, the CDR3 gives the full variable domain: SQTIHQWPATLVQPVGSPLSLECTVEGTSNPNLYWYRQAAGRGLQLLFYSVGIGQISSEVPQNLSASRPQDRQFILSSKKLLLSDSGFYLCACTRGATAYEQYFGPGTRLTVT.

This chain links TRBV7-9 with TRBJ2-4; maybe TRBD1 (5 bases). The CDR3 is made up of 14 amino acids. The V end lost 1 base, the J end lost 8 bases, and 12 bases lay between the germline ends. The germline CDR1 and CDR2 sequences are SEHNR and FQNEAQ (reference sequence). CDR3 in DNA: TGTGCCAGCAGCTTAGACAGGCGACGGGACATTCAGTACTTC. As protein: CASSLDRRRDIQYF.

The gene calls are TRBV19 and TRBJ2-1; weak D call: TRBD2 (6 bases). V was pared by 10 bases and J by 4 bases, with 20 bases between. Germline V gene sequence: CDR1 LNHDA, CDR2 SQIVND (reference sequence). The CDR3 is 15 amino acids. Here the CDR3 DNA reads TGTGCCACCGGCCGGAGGGGCCTACTGTACAATGAGCAGTTCTTC. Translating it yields CATGRRGLLYNEQFF.

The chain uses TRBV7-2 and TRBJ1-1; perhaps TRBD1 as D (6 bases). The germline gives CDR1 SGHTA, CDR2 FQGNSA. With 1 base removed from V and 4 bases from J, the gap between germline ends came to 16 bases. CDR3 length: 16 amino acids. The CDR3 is CASSLVPQGLGTEAFF. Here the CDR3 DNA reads TGTGCCAGCAGCTTAGTGCCCCAGGGGCTGGGCACTGAAGCTTTCTTT.

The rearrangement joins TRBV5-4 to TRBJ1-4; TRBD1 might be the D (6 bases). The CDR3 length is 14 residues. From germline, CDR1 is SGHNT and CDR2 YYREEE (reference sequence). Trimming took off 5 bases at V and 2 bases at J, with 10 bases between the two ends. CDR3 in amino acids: CASRSTGTNEKLFF. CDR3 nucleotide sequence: TGTGCCAGCAGGTCTACAGGGACTAATGAAAAACTGTTTTTT.

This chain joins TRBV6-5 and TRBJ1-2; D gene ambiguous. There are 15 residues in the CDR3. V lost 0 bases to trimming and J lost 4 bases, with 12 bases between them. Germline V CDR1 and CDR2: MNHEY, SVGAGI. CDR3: CASSYSGIRSYGYTF. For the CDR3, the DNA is TGTGCCAGCAGTTACTCGGGCATACGATCCTATGGCTACACCTTC.

Here the CDR3 DNA reads TGTGCCAGTATCAACCACCGGTTGGTGCCCGGGGAGCTGTTTTTT. This gives the protein CASINHRLVPGELFF. The genes are TRBV19 and TRBJ2-2; D is uncertain. Trimming shortened V by 7 bases and J by 6 bases, and 18 bases separated the two germline ends. Germline CDR1 and CDR2: LNHDA and SQIVND (reference sequence). The CDR3 extends over 15 amino acids.

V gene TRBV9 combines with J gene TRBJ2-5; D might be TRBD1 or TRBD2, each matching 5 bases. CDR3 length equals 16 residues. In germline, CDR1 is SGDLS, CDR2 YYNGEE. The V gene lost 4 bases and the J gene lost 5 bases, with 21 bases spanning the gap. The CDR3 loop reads CASSREGGQGHETQYF. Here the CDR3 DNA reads TGTGCCAGCAGCCGCGAGGGTGGCCAGGGCCACGAGACCCAGTACTTC.

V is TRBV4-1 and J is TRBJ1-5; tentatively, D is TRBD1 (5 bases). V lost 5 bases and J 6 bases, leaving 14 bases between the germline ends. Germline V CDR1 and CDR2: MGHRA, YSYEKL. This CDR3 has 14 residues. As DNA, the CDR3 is TGCGCCAGCAGCTACCGGGACGGGGGTCAGCCCCAGCATTTT. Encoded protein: CASSYRDGGQPQHF.